The 10 T cell receptor beta chains reported below all come from one sample, sequenced in a study of blood T cell repertoires in COVID-19. Sequencing was performed with immunoSEQ multiplex PCR; in TCRdb, only in-frame clones are kept and a portion is missing. Found here are some 330,000 clones, 83% of them singletons; the top ten hold 5% to 5.5%. Sequencing was done on a sample of PBMCs or T cells enriched from blood (not recorded which). The receptors here all came from a woman aged 45-65 years who had recovered from COVID-19.

The V call is TRBV7-2, the J call TRBJ1-4; 8 positions agree with TRBD1. The CDR3 covers 17 residues. Unmatched junction bases numbered 4, after V lost 0 bases and J lost 1 base. Germline CDR1 is SGHTA and CDR2 is FQGNSA. CDR3 sequence: CASSLAQGVGTNEKLFF. The CDR3 nucleotides read TGTGCCAGCAGCTTAGCACAGGGGGTCGGAACTAATGAAAAACTGTTTTTT.

The chain joins TRBV28 to TRBJ2-2; 9 nucleotides line up with TRBD1. This CDR3 has 15 residues. CDR1 and CDR2 (germline): MDHEN, SYDVKM. V trimming: 7 bases; J trimming: 3 bases; junction bases outside the gene matches: 6. The CDR3 region has the DNA TGTGCCAGCACCCGGGACAGGGTACACACCGGGGAGCTGTTTTTT. Protein sequence: CASTRDRVHTGELFF.

The CDR3 bases are TGCAGTGCTAGGGACAGGTTAGGGCAGTTCTTC. Translation: CSARDRLGQFF. The chain uses TRBV20-1 and TRBJ2-1; 7 nucleotides agree with TRBD1. V gave up 3 bases and J gave up 12 bases; unmatched junction bases: 5. The CDR3 spans 11 residues. Germline assignment: CDR1 DFQATT and CDR2 SNEGSKA (reference sequence).

The chain joins TRBV11-2 to TRBJ1-2; D unresolved. The CDR3 spans 13 residues. V gave up 2 bases and J gave up 0 bases, with 4 bases separating them. Germline values: CDR1 SGHAT, CDR2 FQNNGV. In DNA form, the CDR3 reads TGTGCCAGCAGCTTACTCTCTAACTATGGCTACACCTTC. Translated, it gives CASSLLSNYGYTF.

Of note for this clone: An end of the junction does not agree with germline; a read error may underlie this. J is TRBJ1-1 and V is TRBV7-9; possibly TRBD1 for D (6 bases). CDR3 length equals 14 residues. Germline V gene sequence: CDR1 SEHNR, CDR2 FQNEAQ (reference sequence). CDR3 in DNA: TGTGCCAGCACTGTAACAGGGTTCAGGACTGAAGCTTTTTTT. This encodes CASTVTGFRTEAFF.

The chain employs TRBV5-6 and TRBJ2-1, with 8 bases lining up with TRBD1. This CDR3 is built from 15 residues. The ends lost 3 bases at V and 3 bases at J; junction bases unmatched: 5. CDR1 is SGHDT and CDR2 is YYEEEE in the germline V gene. CDR3 sequence: CASSSEGTGYNEQFF. Written as DNA, the CDR3 is TGTGCCAGCAGCTCTGAGGGGACAGGCTACAATGAGCAGTTCTTC.

The chain couples TRBV9 to TRBJ1-1; 7 nucleotides line up with TRBD1. Per germline, CDR1 SGDLS and CDR2 YYNGEE. V was clipped by 3 bases and J by 8 bases; unmatched bases: 7. The CDR3 loop spans 13 amino acids. The CDR3, as DNA: TGTGCCAGCAGCGCCACCGGACAGGCCGAAGCTTTCTTT. Amino acid sequence: CASSATGQAEAFF.

The rearrangement links TRBV4-3 to TRBJ2-5; the match to TRBD2 covers 10 bases. V trimming: 5 bases; J trimming: 1 base; junction bases outside the gene matches: 4. Germline V gene lookup returns CDR1 LGHNA and CDR2 YSLEER. The CDR3 length is 15 residues. The CDR3 DNA reads as TGCGCCAGCAGCTTCGGACTAGCGGCCCAAGAGACCCAGTACTTC. Translated, it gives CASSFGLAAQETQYF.

This sequence joins TRBV2 and TRBJ1-3; 8 bases agree with TRBD1. The CDR3 consists of 13 residues. Germline lookup yields CDR1 SNHLY and CDR2 FYNNEI. V dropped 10 bases and J dropped 2; count of bases not matched to a gene: 4. This CDR3 is CATQGDPGNTIYF. The CDR3 DNA follows: TGTGCCACACAGGGGGATCCTGGAAACACCATATATTTT.

A remark on this clone: At one of its ends the junction is not consistent with the germline gene, which may arise from a read error. The gene calls are TRBV6-5 and TRBJ1-4; D possibly corresponds to TRBD1 (5 bases). The CDR3 sequence is 15 residues long. The germline V gene encodes CDR1 MNHEY and CDR2 SVGAGI. The CDR3 DNA reads TGTGCCAGCAGTAACTCCCCGGTCCGGGGGGAAAAACTGTTTTTT. Translated: CASSNSPVRGEKLFF.